This is a list of T cell receptor beta chains from one sample in a study of blood T cell repertoires in COVID-19. Clones were sequenced by immunoSEQ multiplex PCR, and TCRdb holds only the in-frame ones, with some missing. The sample carries 140,000 to 150,000 clones, over 75% recorded once. Specimen: PBMCs or T cells enriched from blood (not recorded which). The source is a woman in her twenties or thirties with acute COVID-19. Both conserved end residues are part of each CDR3. A D gene is named only where the DNA matches it firmly. Expanded clones are given a class, and other clones once, few, many or no size at all.

j_gene: TRBJ1-4
abundance: few
d_gene: -
v_gene: TRBV28
CDR3aa: CASSSGGSHEKLFF
CDR3nt: TGTGCCAGCTCTTCGGGGGGCTCCCATGAAAAACTGTTTTTT

j_gene: TRBJ1-1
abundance: -
d_gene: TRBD1
v_gene: TRBV5-4
CDR3aa: CASSPIGQGPNTEAFF
CDR3nt: TGTGCCAGCAGCCCGATAGGACAGGGGCCGAACACTGAAGCTTTCTTT

j_gene: TRBJ2-3
abundance: -
d_gene: -
v_gene: TRBV5-4
CDR3aa: CASSLRTGSSTTDTQYF
CDR3nt: TGTGCCAGCAGCTTGCGGACCGGGAGCTCGACCACAGATACGCAGTATTTT

j_gene: TRBJ1-1
abundance: -
d_gene: TRBD1
v_gene: TRBV6-5
CDR3aa: CASSQGTATEAFF
CDR3nt: TGTGCCAGCAGCCAGGGGACAGCAACTGAAGCTTTCTTT

j_gene: TRBJ2-2
abundance: -
d_gene: -
v_gene: TRBV12-3/TRBV12-4
CDR3aa: CASSIQGTGELFF
CDR3nt: TGTGCCAGCAGTATACAGGGTACCGGGGAGCTGTTTTTT

j_gene: TRBJ1-2
abundance: -
d_gene: -
v_gene: TRBV6-4
CDR3aa: CASSEKDGGGYTF
CDR3nt: TGTGCCAGCAGTGAAAAGGACGGGGGTGGCTACACCTTC

j_gene: TRBJ2-2
abundance: -
d_gene: -
v_gene: TRBV6-5
CDR3aa: CASTAGDNTGELFF
CDR3nt: TGTGCCAGCACGGCAGGGGATAATACCGGGGAGCTGTTTTTT

j_gene: TRBJ2-7
abundance: -
d_gene: TRBD1
v_gene: TRBV13
CDR3aa: CASSWQDRPPDEQYF
CDR3nt: TGTGCCAGCAGCTGGCAGGACAGGCCTCCGGACGAGCAGTACTTC

j_gene: TRBJ2-5
abundance: -
d_gene: -
v_gene: TRBV28
CDR3aa: CASSPISSRVGETQYF
CDR3nt: TGTGCCAGCAGTCCGATTAGTAGCAGGGTAGGAGAGACCCAGTACTTC

j_gene: TRBJ2-3
abundance: -
d_gene: -
v_gene: TRBV27
CDR3aa: CASSSLGSSTDTQYF
CDR3nt: TGTGCCAGCAGTTCCCTCGGGAGTAGCACAGATACGCAGTATTTT

j_gene: TRBJ2-7
abundance: few
d_gene: -
v_gene: TRBV7-3
CDR3aa: CASSLGSGSTYEQYF
CDR3nt: TGTGCCAGCAGCCTAGGGAGCGGTTCAACCTACGAGCAGTACTTC

j_gene: TRBJ1-5
abundance: -
d_gene: -
v_gene: TRBV2
CDR3aa: CASSDAGLQPQHF
CDR3nt: TGTGCCAGCAGTGATGCAGGATTGCAGCCCCAGCATTTT

j_gene: TRBJ2-3
abundance: -
d_gene: TRBD2
v_gene: TRBV7-6
CDR3aa: CASSASGRGDSTDTQYF
CDR3nt: TGTGCCAGCAGCGCCTCCGGGAGGGGGGATAGCACAGATACGCAGTATTTT

j_gene: TRBJ1-1
abundance: once
d_gene: -
v_gene: TRBV4-3
CDR3aa: CASSGGIVSGSPNTEAFF
CDR3nt: TGCGCCAGCAGCGGAGGGATAGTCTCTGGCAGCCCGAACACTGAAGCTTTCTTT

j_gene: TRBJ2-7
abundance: once
d_gene: TRBD1
v_gene: TRBV7-2
CDR3aa: CASSLSRDSGSHF
CDR3nt: TGTGCCAGCAGCTTATCCCGGGACAGTGGATCCCACTTC

j_gene: TRBJ2-2
abundance: -
d_gene: TRBD1
v_gene: TRBV5-4
CDR3aa: CASSHDWDSANTGELFF
CDR3nt: TGTGCCAGCAGCCATGACTGGGACAGCGCGAACACCGGGGAGCTGTTTTTT

j_gene: TRBJ2-1
abundance: -
d_gene: TRBD2
v_gene: TRBV29-1
CDR3aa: CSVGLADHSYNEQFF
CDR3nt: TGCAGCGTGGGACTAGCGGACCACTCCTACAATGAGCAGTTCTTC

j_gene: TRBJ2-7
abundance: -
d_gene: -
v_gene: TRBV4-3
CDR3aa: CASSLSGTTSAQYF
CDR3nt: TGCGCCAGCAGCTTATCCGGGACAACCTCCGCGCAGTACTTC

j_gene: TRBJ1-3
abundance: -
d_gene: -
v_gene: TRBV5-1
CDR3aa: CASSLGGSGNTIYF
CDR3nt: TGCGCCAGCAGCTTGGGCGGGTCTGGAAACACCATATATTTT

j_gene: TRBJ2-7
abundance: -
d_gene: TRBD2
v_gene: TRBV27
CDR3aa: CASSLRGSGGTYEQYF
CDR3nt: TGTGCCAGCAGTTTGCGAGGTAGCGGGGGAACCTACGAGCAGTACTTC

j_gene: TRBJ2-7
abundance: -
d_gene: -
v_gene: TRBV19
CDR3aa: CASSIRDNSYEQYF
CDR3nt: TGTGCCAGTAGTATACGGGACAACTCCTACGAGCAGTACTTC

j_gene: TRBJ2-1
abundance: -
d_gene: -
v_gene: TRBV2
CDR3aa: CASSEALGLLSFF
CDR3nt: TGTGCCAGCAGTGAAGCGCTTGGACTACTCTCGTTCTTC

j_gene: TRBJ2-1
abundance: -
d_gene: TRBD2
v_gene: TRBV7-9
CDR3aa: CASSARTSGNNEQFF
CDR3nt: TGTGCCAGCAGCGCCCGGACTAGCGGCAATAATGAGCAGTTCTTC

j_gene: TRBJ1-2
abundance: -
d_gene: -
v_gene: TRBV6-5
CDR3aa: CASSYNRNYGYTF
CDR3nt: TGTGCCAGCAGTTACAACAGGAACTATGGCTACACCTTC

j_gene: TRBJ1-5
abundance: -
d_gene: TRBD1
v_gene: TRBV13
CDR3aa: CASSVDRDQPQHF
CDR3nt: TGTGCCAGCAGCGTGGACAGGGATCAGCCCCAGCATTTT

j_gene: TRBJ2-7
abundance: once
d_gene: TRBD2
v_gene: TRBV5-1
CDR3aa: CASSEAGTSGSYEQYF
CDR3nt: TGCGCCAGCAGCGAAGCCGGGACTAGCGGGAGTTACGAGCAGTACTTC

j_gene: TRBJ2-7
abundance: -
d_gene: -
v_gene: TRBV20-1
CDR3aa: CSASPGGDEQYF
CDR3nt: TGCAGTGCTAGTCCCGGAGGGGATGAGCAGTACTTC

j_gene: TRBJ2-1
abundance: -
d_gene: -
v_gene: TRBV7-2
CDR3aa: CASSLDLAGINEQFF
CDR3nt: TGTGCCAGCAGCTTAGATCTGGCAGGAATCAATGAGCAGTTCTTC

j_gene: TRBJ1-5
abundance: once
d_gene: -
v_gene: TRBV7-2
CDR3aa: CASSFNNQPQHF
CDR3nt: TGTGCCAGCAGCTTCAATAATCAGCCCCAGCATTTT

j_gene: TRBJ2-5
abundance: -
d_gene: -
v_gene: TRBV3-1/TRBV3-2
CDR3aa: CASSHQGRRYQETQYF
CDR3nt: TGTGCCAGCAGCCATCAAGGCCGGCGGTACCAAGAGACCCAGTACTTC

j_gene: TRBJ2-2
abundance: -
d_gene: TRBD1
v_gene: TRBV5-1
CDR3aa: CASSPDRVNTGELFF
CDR3nt: TGCGCCAGCAGCCCTGACAGGGTGAACACCGGGGAGCTGTTTTTT

j_gene: TRBJ2-7
abundance: few
d_gene: -
v_gene: TRBV19
CDR3aa: CASSIDRLKKQYF
CDR3nt: TGTGCCAGTAGTATCGACAGACTGAAGAAGCAGTACTTC

j_gene: TRBJ1-1
abundance: -
d_gene: -
v_gene: TRBV27
CDR3aa: CASRTGLMNTEAFF
CDR3nt: TGTGCCAGCAGGACAGGATTGATGAACACTGAAGCTTTCTTT

j_gene: TRBJ2-7
abundance: once
d_gene: TRBD1
v_gene: TRBV13
CDR3aa: CASSFDRAYEQYF
CDR3nt: TGTGCCAGCAGCTTTGACAGGGCCTACGAGCAGTACTTC

j_gene: TRBJ2-1
abundance: few
d_gene: -
v_gene: TRBV6-4
CDR3aa: CASSKRGGESNEQFF
CDR3nt: TGTGCCAGCAGTAAACGGGGCGGGGAGAGCAATGAGCAGTTCTTC

j_gene: TRBJ2-2
abundance: -
d_gene: TRBD1
v_gene: TRBV4-1
CDR3aa: CASSPRQGLNTGELFF
CDR3nt: TGCGCCAGCAGCCCACGACAGGGATTGAACACCGGGGAGCTGTTTTTT

j_gene: TRBJ1-2
abundance: -
d_gene: -
v_gene: TRBV29-1
CDR3aa: CSVEAETRNYGYTF
CDR3nt: TGCAGCGTTGAGGCCGAGACAAGGAACTATGGCTACACCTTC

j_gene: TRBJ1-1
abundance: -
d_gene: TRBD1
v_gene: TRBV13
CDR3aa: CASSPSWAGGEAGAFF
CDR3nt: TGTGCCAGCAGCCCCTCATGGGCAGGGGGCGAAGCGGGAGCTTTCTTT

j_gene: TRBJ2-3
abundance: -
d_gene: -
v_gene: TRBV18
CDR3aa: CASSASGDTQYF
CDR3nt: TGTGCCAGCTCGGCCAGCGGAGATACGCAGTATTTT

j_gene: TRBJ2-1
abundance: -
d_gene: -
v_gene: TRBV5-1
CDR3aa: CASSRDNYNEQFF
CDR3nt: TGCGCCAGCAGCCGGGACAACTACAATGAGCAGTTCTTC